This T cell receptor beta chain originates from a study of control samples from healthy donors and cancer patients (dated by TCRdb to 2020 to 2022). Measured from the cysteine to the phenylalanine, the CDR3 is 13 residues long. Only the CDR3 region is kept as DNA, spanning 39 bases read in frame from base 1. V is reduced by 3 bases and J by 4 bases, leaving a spacing of 12 bases between them. Via the germline V gene (reference sequence), CDR1 is DFQATT and CDR2 SNEGSKA. The library relied on the immunoSEQ multiplex PCR assay. In TCRdb, the immuneACCESS table is reduced to in-frame sequences with V and J assigned. These tables do not hold every clone; where another copy was compared, an unresolved V gene accounts for under half, and the others remain unexplained. The sample yields tens of thousands of clones; 75% to 95% were counted once. The ten largest clones add up to more than 15% of the sample.

This clone was detected only a few times. It lacks a known antigen. There are no base qualities to consult, and no much larger clone falls within one base. Here the chain combines TRBV20-1 and TRBJ1-1, and the D gene may be TRBD1, 6 bases matching. This clonotype originated in a man aged 25-45 years in good health. Specimen: blood. The CDR3 protein: CSASGGTGTEAFF. The DNA reads TGCAGTGCTAGTGGGGGCACTGGCACTGAAGCTTTCTTT.